The T cell receptor beta chain described here comes from a study of cytomegalovirus exposure and HLA in healthy donors. In the PCR, 60 Vbeta and 13 Jbeta primers were used. Some clones are missing from TCRdb's copy, which holds only in-frame ones; the method was immunoSEQ multiplex PCR. This table holds 150,000 to 200,000 clones, approximately 72% found once. On this clone: Its cognate antigen is unknown.

V lost 5 bases to trimming and J lost 7 bases; unmatched junction nucleotides: 8. The V gene's germline CDR1 is SGHVS and CDR2 FQNEAQ. The CDR3 loop spans 15 amino acids. Study findings and constraints: Some V segments, TRBV6-2 and TRBV6-3 among them, were indistinguishable and were therefore excluded.

The TCR originated in a human donor in good health. This chain uses TRBV7-8 with TRBJ1-4; 9 bases are a match to TRBD1. Sequenced sample: PBMCs. In nucleotides, the CDR3 is TGTGCCAGCAGCCCCCGACAGGGGGGCAGTGAAAAACTGTTTTTT. It codes for CASSPRQGGSEKLFF.